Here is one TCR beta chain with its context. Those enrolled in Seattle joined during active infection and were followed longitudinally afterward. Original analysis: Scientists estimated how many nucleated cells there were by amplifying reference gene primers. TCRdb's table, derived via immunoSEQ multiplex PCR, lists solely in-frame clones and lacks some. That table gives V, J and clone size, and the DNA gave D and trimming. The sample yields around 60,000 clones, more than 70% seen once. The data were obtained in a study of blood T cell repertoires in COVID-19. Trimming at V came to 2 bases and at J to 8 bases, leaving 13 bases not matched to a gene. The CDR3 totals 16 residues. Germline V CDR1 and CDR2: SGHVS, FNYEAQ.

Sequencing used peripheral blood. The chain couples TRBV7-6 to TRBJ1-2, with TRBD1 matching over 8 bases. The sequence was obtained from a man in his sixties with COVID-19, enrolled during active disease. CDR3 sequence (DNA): TGTGCCAGCAGCTTAAGCCCCAGAACAGGGGGTGAAGGCTACACCTTC. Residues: CASSLSPRTGGEGYTF.